This T cell receptor (beta chain) was found in a study of shared clonotypes between healthy human individuals. Turning to this clone: Its antigen is currently unknown.

TCRdb keeps only in-frame clones here, not all; method: immunoSEQ multiplex PCR. There are 1.5 million to 1.9 million clones in the sample; around 98% occur only once, and roughly 0.45% lies in the top ten. Study findings and constraints: Generally, estimated richness proved larger in naive subsets than it did in memory subsets.

CDR1 MDHEN and CDR2 SYDVKM come from the germline V gene. V was pared by 7 bases and J by 8 bases, with 14 bases of the junction left unmatched. The CDR3 is 17 residues long. The chain employs TRBV28 and TRBJ2-1; 13 bases are a match to TRBD2. The specimen sequenced was naive CD4+ T cells sorted from blood. The subset denotes: CD45RA+ positively selected. The sequence was collected from a man younger than 45 in good health. Written as DNA, the CDR3 is TGTGCCAGCATGACACCGGGACTAGCGGGAAGGCTGGATGAGCAGTTCTTC. Translating gives CASMTPGLAGRLDEQFF.